This T cell receptor beta chain was identified during a study of cytomegalovirus exposure and HLA in healthy donors. Across the whole study: A previous analysis identified 95 million to 130 million unique TCR beta sequences derived from 180 million or so T cells.

On this clone: Its antigen is still unknown.

The primer mix had 60 Vbeta and 13 Jbeta primers. Using immunoSEQ multiplex PCR, the repertoire was profiled, and TCRdb retains in-frame clones only, with some absent. Altogether some 210,000 clones are present, 60% to 80% being singletons, with the ten largest covering approximately 2.1%. The study's findings and limits: Associated with cytomegalovirus, according to the listing, were 150 to 200 TCR beta chains.

This CDR3 comprises 15 residues. Germline CDR1 is LNHDA and CDR2 is SQIVND (reference sequence). V gave up 4 bases and J gave up 1 base, with 10 bases separating them. There were likely unrecorded immune exposures, though donors were nominally healthy when sampled. V usage is TRBV19 and J usage is TRBJ2-2; TRBD2 might be the D (6 bases). The sequence was collected from a woman in her twenties or thirties in good health and CMV-seropositive. The sample comprised PBMCs. The CDR3 here is CASSRGGLNTGELFF. CDR3 coding DNA: TGTGCCAGTAGTAGGGGAGGCCTGAACACCGGGGAGCTGTTTTTT.